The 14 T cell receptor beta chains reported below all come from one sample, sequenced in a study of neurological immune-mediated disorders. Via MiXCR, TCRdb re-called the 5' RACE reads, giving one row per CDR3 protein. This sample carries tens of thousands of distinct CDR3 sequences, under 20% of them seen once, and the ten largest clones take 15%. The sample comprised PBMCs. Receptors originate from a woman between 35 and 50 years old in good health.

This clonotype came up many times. The chain's CDR3 is CASSRMRHFTVYGYTF. The CDR3 region has the DNA TGCGCCAGCAGCCGAATGAGACACTTCACCGTCTATGGCTACACCTTC. The gene calls are TRBV4-1 and TRBJ1-2; the D is unclear. V was cut by 4 bases and J by 4 bases, with 19 bases left in between. Looked up from germline, CDR1 is MGHRA and CDR2 is YSYEKL. CDR3 length: 16 amino acids.

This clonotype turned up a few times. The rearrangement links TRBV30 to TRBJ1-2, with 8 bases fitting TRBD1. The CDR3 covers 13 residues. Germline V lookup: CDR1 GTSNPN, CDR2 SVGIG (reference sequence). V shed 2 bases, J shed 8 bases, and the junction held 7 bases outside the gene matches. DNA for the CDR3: TGTGCCTGGAGTCCCGGACAGGGAGGAGGCTACACCTTC. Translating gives CAWSPGQGGGYTF.

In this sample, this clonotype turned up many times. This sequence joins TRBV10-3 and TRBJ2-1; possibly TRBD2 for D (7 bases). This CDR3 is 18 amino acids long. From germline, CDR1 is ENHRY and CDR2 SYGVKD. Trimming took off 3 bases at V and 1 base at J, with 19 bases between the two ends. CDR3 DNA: TGTGCCATCAGTGATACCGGGGTACAGGGAGGGTCCTACAATGAGCAGTTCTTC. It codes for CAISDTGVQGGSYNEQFF.

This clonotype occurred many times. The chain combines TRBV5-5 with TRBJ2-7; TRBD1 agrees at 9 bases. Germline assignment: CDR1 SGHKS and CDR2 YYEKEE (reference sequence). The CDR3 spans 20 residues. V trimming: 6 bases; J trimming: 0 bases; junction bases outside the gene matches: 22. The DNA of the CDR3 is TGTGCCAGCACCCCATCCCCGACAGGGACAGGGCAACCAAACTCCTACGAGCAGTACGTC. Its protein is CASTPSPTGTGQPNSYEQYV.

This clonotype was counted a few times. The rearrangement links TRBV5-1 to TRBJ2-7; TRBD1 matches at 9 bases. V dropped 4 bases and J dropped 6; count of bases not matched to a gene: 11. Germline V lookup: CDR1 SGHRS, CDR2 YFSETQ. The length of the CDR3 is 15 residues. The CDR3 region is CASSPAPGQGREQYF. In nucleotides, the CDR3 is TGCGCCAGCAGCCCCGCACCGGGACAGGGCCGCGAGCAGTACTTC.

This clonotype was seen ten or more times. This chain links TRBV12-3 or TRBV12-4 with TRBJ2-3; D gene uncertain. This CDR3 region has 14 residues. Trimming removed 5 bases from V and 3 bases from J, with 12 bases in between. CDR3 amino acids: CASSPVSRTDTQYF. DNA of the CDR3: TGTGCCAGCAGTCCTGTTAGTAGGACAGATACGCAGTATTTT.

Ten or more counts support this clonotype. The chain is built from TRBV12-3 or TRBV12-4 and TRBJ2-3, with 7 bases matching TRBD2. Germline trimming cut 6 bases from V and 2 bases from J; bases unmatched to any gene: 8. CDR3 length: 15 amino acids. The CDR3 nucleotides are TGTGCCAGCAGCCCGACTAGCTTCCTCACAGATACGCAGTATTTT. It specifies CASSPTSFLTDTQYF.

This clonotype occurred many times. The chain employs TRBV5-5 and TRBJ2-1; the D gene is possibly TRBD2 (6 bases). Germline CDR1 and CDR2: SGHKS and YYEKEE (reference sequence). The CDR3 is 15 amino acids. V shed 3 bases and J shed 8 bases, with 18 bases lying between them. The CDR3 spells CASSSGTGLKDEQFF. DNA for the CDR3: TGTGCCAGCAGCTCCGGGACTGGACTAAAGGATGAGCAGTTCTTC.

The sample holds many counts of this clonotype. CDR3 protein: CASTGDMVDEKLFF. The CDR3 DNA is TGTGCCAGCACCGGGGACATGGTCGATGAAAAACTGTTTTTT. This rearrangement joins TRBV12-3 or TRBV12-4 to TRBJ1-4; D possibly corresponds to TRBD1 (6 bases). Trimming left V 7 bases short and J 6 bases short, with 15 bases between. The CDR3 is made up of 14 amino acids.

The CDR3 coding sequence is TGTGCCAGCAGCTTAGTAATCAGCGGGAGCACAGATACGCAGTATTTT. Translating it yields CASSLVISGSTDTQYF. The chain couples TRBV7-9 to TRBJ2-3, with a tentative D call TRBD2 (6 bases). CDR3 length equals 16 residues. The germline V gene has CDR1 SEHNR and CDR2 FQNEAQ (reference sequence). Trimming took off 1 base at V and 0 bases at J, with 11 bases between the two ends. Full variable domain (outside the CDR3, taken from reference TRBV7-9 and TRBJ2-3): DTGVSQNPRHKITKRGQNVTFRCDPISEHNRLYWYRQTLGQGPEFLTYFQNEAQLEKSRLLSDRFSAERPKGSFSTLEIQRTEQGDSAMYLCASSLVISGSTDTQYFGPGTRLTVL.

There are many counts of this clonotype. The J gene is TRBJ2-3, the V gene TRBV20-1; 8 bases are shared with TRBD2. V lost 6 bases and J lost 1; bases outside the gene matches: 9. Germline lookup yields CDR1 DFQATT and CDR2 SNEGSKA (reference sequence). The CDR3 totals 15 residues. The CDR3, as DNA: TGCAGTGCCAGGGGCCCGACTAGCGGCACAGATACGCAGTATTTT. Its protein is CSARGPTSGTDTQYF.

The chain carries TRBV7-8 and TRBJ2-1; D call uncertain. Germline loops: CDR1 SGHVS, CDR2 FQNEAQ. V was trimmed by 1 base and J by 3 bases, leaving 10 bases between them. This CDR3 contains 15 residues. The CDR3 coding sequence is TGTGCCAGCAGCTTAGTAGCTCTCAGCTACAATGAGCAGTTCTTC. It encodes CASSLVALSYNEQFF.

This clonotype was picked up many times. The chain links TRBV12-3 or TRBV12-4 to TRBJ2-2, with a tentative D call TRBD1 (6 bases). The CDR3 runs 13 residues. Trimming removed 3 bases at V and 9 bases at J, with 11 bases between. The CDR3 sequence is CASSLGARWELFF. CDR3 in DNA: TGTGCCAGCAGTTTGGGGGCCAGGTGGGAGCTGTTTTTT.

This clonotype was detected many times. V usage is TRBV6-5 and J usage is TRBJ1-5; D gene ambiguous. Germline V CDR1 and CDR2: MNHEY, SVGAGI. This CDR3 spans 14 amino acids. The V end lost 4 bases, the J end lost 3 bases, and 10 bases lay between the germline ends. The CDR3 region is CASSFGAPNQPQHF. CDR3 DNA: TGTGCCAGCAGTTTTGGAGCCCCCAATCAGCCCCAGCATTTT.